The clone carrying this TCR beta chain was seen a few times. Its antigen remains unknown. TCRdb redid the calling of the reads with MiXCR, one entry per CDR3 protein. Of approximately 910,000 distinct CDR3 sequences listed, about a third are singletons. The data are from a study of T cell repertoires in cytomegalovirus infection. Study background: The authors relied on CMV epitopes, both recently identified HLA-C-restricted and well-studied HLA-B-restricted. TCR beta signatures that were public indicated CMV infection and matching HLA type. Overall study results and limits: In two of eight donors, the top clonotype was HLA-C-restricted CMV-specific.

Per the germline V gene, CDR1 is SGHTA and CDR2 is FQGNSA. J was trimmed by 4 bases and V by 2 bases; bases with no gene match: 6. The CDR3 loop spans 15 amino acids. Specimen: cultured CD8+ T cells from PBMCs, collected from culture after CMV antigen stimulation. The receptor's source is a human donor in good health (CMV status not recorded). Some clones in this sample may be carry-over from other donors' samples. J is TRBJ2-5 and V is TRBV7-2, with 8 bases lining up with TRBD1. The CDR3 loop reads CASSLMDRVAETQYF. CDR3 nucleotide sequence: TGTGCCAGCAGCTTAATGGACAGGGTCGCAGAGACCCAGTACTTC.